This T cell receptor beta chain was retrieved from a study of blood T cell repertoires in COVID-19. Losses at the gene ends were 3 bases for V and 6 bases for J; bases not matched to a gene: 8. The CDR3 covers 16 residues. Germline CDR1 MRHNA, CDR2 SNTAGT. Only one count was recorded for this clone. The method was immunoSEQ multiplex PCR; TCRdb's version includes in-frame clones alone and lacks a portion of them. The sample lists about 300,000 clones, approximately 84% occurring once. This chain links TRBV6-4 with TRBJ2-2; 9 positions agree with TRBD1. The TCR comes from a human donor with COVID-19, enrolled during active disease. The donor label of this sample is uncertain. Sample: peripheral blood. The CDR3 bases are TGTGCCAGCAGTGAAACAGGGGGCGCGGATTCCGGGGAGCTGTTTTTT. It specifies CASSETGGADSGELFF.